The sequence of this T cell receptor (beta chain) was determined in a study of OX40 agonist ivuxolimab in advanced cancers. Here immunoSEQ multiplex PCR was the method, and the copy in TCRdb shows in-frame clones only, minus some. The sample yields tens of thousands of clones, less than 85% seen once. Trimming left V 0 bases short and J 4 bases short, with 12 bases between. Germline V gives CDR1 SQVTM, CDR2 ANQGSEA. The CDR3 covers 14 residues. The clonotype comes from an adult with an advanced solid tumor such as melanoma, head and neck, liver or kidney cancer. Source: CD4+ or CD8+ T cells sorted from blood, taken in a trial of the OX40 agonist ivuxolimab. The rearrangement joins TRBV29-1 to TRBJ2-5; D is perhaps TRBD1 or TRBD2 (5 bases each). CDR3 nucleotide sequence: TGCAGCGTTGAAGATAGACGGGGCCGAGAGACCCAGTACTTC. Translating it yields CSVEDRRGRETQYF.